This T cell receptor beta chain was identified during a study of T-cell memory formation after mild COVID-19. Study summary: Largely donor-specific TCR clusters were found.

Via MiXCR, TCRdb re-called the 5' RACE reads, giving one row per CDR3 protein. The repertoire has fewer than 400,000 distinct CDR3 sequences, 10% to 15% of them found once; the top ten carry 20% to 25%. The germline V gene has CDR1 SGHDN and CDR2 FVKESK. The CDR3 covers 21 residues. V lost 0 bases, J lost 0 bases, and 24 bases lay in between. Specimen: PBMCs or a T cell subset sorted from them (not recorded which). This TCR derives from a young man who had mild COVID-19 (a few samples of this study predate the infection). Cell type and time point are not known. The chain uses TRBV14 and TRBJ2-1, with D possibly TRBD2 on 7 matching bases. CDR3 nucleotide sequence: TGTGCCAGCAGCCAAGAGTTGGCGGGGGCCACCCTACTTCGCTCCTACAATGAGCAGTTCTTC. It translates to CASSQELAGATLLRSYNEQFF.